This TCR beta chain was captured by sequencing in a study of cytomegalovirus exposure and HLA in healthy donors. Primers included in the PCR were 60 Vbeta and 13 Jbeta primers. Data came from immunoSEQ multiplex PCR; TCRdb stores just in-frame clones and leaves some out. Here the sample spans about 61,000 clones, 75% to 85% being singletons. Germline values: CDR1 SGHTA, CDR2 FQGTGA. The V gene end was trimmed by 1 base and the J gene end by 3 bases; junction bases not matched to a gene: 13. The CDR3 loop spans 18 amino acids. The TCR originated in a man in his fifties or sixties in good health and CMV-seropositive. The sequenced material came from PBMCs. The chain combines TRBV7-3 with TRBJ2-7; 9 positions agree with TRBD1. The CDR3 DNA sequence: TGTGCCAGCAGCTTAAAACCCGGCAGGACAGGGGCCCTCTACGAGCAGTACTTC. Its translation: CASSLKPGRTGALYEQYF.